A selection of T cell receptor beta chains follows, all from one sample in a study of T cells in Graves' hyperthyroidism and ophthalmopathy. TCRdb re-analysed the multiplex PCR reads in MiXCR, keeping a single row per CDR3 protein. The sample has over 500,000 distinct CDR3 sequences, 14% seen once. The specimen was blood. These receptor sequences come from a woman aged 40 to 55 with Graves' hyperthyroidism. Both conserved end residues are part of each CDR3. The order of the fields is V gene, J gene, D gene, clone size, CDR3 protein, CDR3 DNA. The D gene is left open where the match is weak. Clone size, where shown, is once, few, many, or a class for clones that have expanded.

>TRBV7-9|TRBJ2-5|NA|many
CASSSGQWGETQYF
TGTGCCAGCAGCTCTGGACAGTGGGGAGAGACCCAGTACTTC
>TRBV28|TRBJ2-1|NA|many
CASSLGRNLGANEQFF
TGTGCCAGCAGTTTAGGGAGAAACCTCGGGGCCAATGAGCAGTTCTTC
>TRBV2|TRBJ2-1|NA|many
CASRGLGGEQFF
TGTGCCAGCCGGGGACTTGGCGGTGAGCAGTTCTTC
>TRBV5-1|TRBJ2-7|TRBD2|few
CASSLGVGLAVYEQYF
TGCGCCAGCAGCTTGGGTGTCGGACTAGCGGTCTACGAGCAGTACTTC
>TRBV7-2|TRBJ1-2|NA|many
CASSSARQGGYTF
TGTGCCAGCAGCTCCGCACGGCAAGGTGGCTACACCTTC
>TRBV9|TRBJ2-3|TRBD1|NA
CASSAGQVTDTQYF
TGTGCCAGCAGCGCGGGACAGGTCACAGATACGCAGTATTTT
>TRBV7-9|TRBJ2-1|NA|NA
CASSGPRDPYNEQFF
TGTGCCAGCAGCGGTCCGAGAGACCCCTACAATGAGCAGTTCTTC
>TRBV20-1|TRBJ1-1|TRBD1|many
CSGRQGMNTEAFF
TGCAGCGGTAGACAGGGGATGAACACTGAAGCTTTCTTT
>TRBV12-3/TRBV12-4|TRBJ1-1|TRBD1|NA
CASSFRDRSTEAFF
TGTGCCAGCAGTTTCCGGGACAGAAGCACTGAAGCTTTCTTT
>TRBV6-1|TRBJ2-3|TRBD1|few
CASSSNRGTQYF
TGTGCCAGCAGTTCTAACAGGGGGACGCAGTATTTT
>TRBV27|TRBJ2-7|NA|many
CASSLKGFSPYEQYF
TGTGCCAGCAGTTTAAAGGGTTTTTCTCCTTACGAGCAGTACTTC
>TRBV27|TRBJ2-4|NA|few
CASSLSSGLAKNIQYF
TGTGCCAGCAGTTTATCGAGCGGACTAGCCAAAAACATTCAGTACTTC
>TRBV30|TRBJ2-2|NA|many
CAWDPISGAGELFF
TGTGCCTGGGACCCTATCTCAGGGGCCGGGGAGCTGTTTTTT
>TRBV3-1|TRBJ2-3|NA|many
CASSQNLPYTDTQYF
TGTGCCAGCAGCCAAAACCTACCGTACACAGATACGCAGTATTTT
>TRBV20-1|TRBJ2-3|NA|many
CSAPSGLVTDTQYF
TGCAGTGCCCCTTCGGGGCTCGTCACAGATACGCAGTATTTT
>TRBV28|TRBJ1-2|NA|many
CASSSYRVNDYGYTF
TGTGCCAGCAGTTCATACAGGGTAAATGACTATGGCTACACCTTC
>TRBV10-3|TRBJ2-3|TRBD2|many
CAISESETSGISTDTQYF
TGTGCCATCAGTGAGTCAGAGACTAGCGGGATCAGCACAGATACGCAGTATTTT
>TRBV5-1|TRBJ2-5|NA|NA
CASSPASDRQETQYF
TGCGCCAGCAGCCCCGCGAGCGACAGGCAAGAGACCCAGTACTTC
>TRBV20-1|TRBJ2-3|NA|many
CSARDPKYTQYF
TGCAGTGCTAGAGATCCCAAATATACGCAGTATTTT
>TRBV11-2|TRBJ1-2|NA|NA
CASSSGGKLRNYGYTF
TGTGCCAGCAGCAGCGGGGGGAAGCTTCGTAACTATGGCTACACCTTC
>TRBV6-2/TRBV6-3|TRBJ1-2|NA|few
CACATGLNAAGYTF
TGTGCCTGCGCTACGGGCCTAAATGCGGCTGGCTACACCTTC
>TRBV7-8|TRBJ2-3|NA|NA
CASSLGGGARGTDTQYF
TGTGCCAGCAGCCTAGGGGGGGGGGCTCGGGGCACAGATACGCAGTATTTT
>TRBV28|TRBJ1-5|NA|many
CASSFGGIQPQHF
TGTGCCAGCAGTTTTGGAGGGATTCAGCCCCAGCATTTT
>TRBV7-2|TRBJ2-1|TRBD2|many
CASSSRTSGIYNEQFF
TGTGCCAGCAGCTCCCGGACTAGCGGTATCTACAATGAGCAGTTCTTC
>TRBV7-2|TRBJ2-5|NA|many
CASSLARQGGETQYF
TGTGCCAGCAGCTTAGCGAGGCAGGGTGGCGAGACCCAGTACTTC
>TRBV7-6|TRBJ2-1|TRBD2|once
CASSYTSGRGNEQFF
TGTGCCAGCAGCTACACTAGCGGGAGGGGCAATGAGCAGTTCTTC
>TRBV28|TRBJ2-3|NA|many
CASSGTEGRTDTQYF
TGTGCCAGCAGTGGGACGGAAGGCCGCACAGATACGCAGTATTTT
>TRBV9|TRBJ2-3|NA|few
CASSPEGGTGRDTQYF
TGTGCCAGCAGCCCGGAGGGGGGGACGGGTCGTGATACGCAGTATTTT
>TRBV9|TRBJ1-2|NA|NA
CASSVEPSTNYGYTF
TGTGCCAGCAGCGTAGAGCCAAGCACTAACTATGGCTACACCTTC
>TRBV12-3/TRBV12-4|TRBJ2-1|NA|many
CASSFKTPGTEQFF
TGTGCCAGCAGTTTCAAAACTCCCGGGACTGAGCAGTTCTTC
>TRBV29-1|TRBJ1-4|TRBD1|few
CSVQGATNEKLFF
TGCAGCGTGCAGGGGGCAACTAATGAAAAACTGTTTTTT
>TRBV28|TRBJ2-5|NA|many
CASSLESGQGKAETQYF
TGTGCCAGCAGTTTAGAAAGCGGGCAGGGGAAAGCGGAGACCCAGTACTTC
>TRBV12-3/TRBV12-4|TRBJ2-3|NA|many
CASSPRLGPDTQYF
TGTGCCAGCAGTCCTCGACTAGGGCCCGATACGCAGTATTTT
>TRBV5-1|TRBJ2-1|NA|many
CASSLFSKGSEQFF
TGCGCCAGCAGCTTATTCTCTAAGGGGAGTGAGCAGTTCTTC
>TRBV29-1|TRBJ1-1|TRBD1|few
CSVEGGTGKAFF
TGCAGCGTTGAAGGGGGGACAGGGAAGGCTTTCTTT